One and the same sample provided the 27 T cell receptor beta chains below, sequenced in a study of T cell repertoires in cytomegalovirus infection. From the reads, TCRdb called clonotypes with MiXCR, one entry per CDR3 protein. This sample has about 360,000 distinct CDR3 sequences; around a third occur once, and the top ten carry 13%. These receptors are not linked to any known antigen. The sequenced sample was cultured PBMCs, obtained from culture after CMV antigen stimulation. The receptors here all came from a human donor in good health (CMV status not recorded). Some clones in this sample may be carry-over from other donors' samples.

The V gene is TRBV6-1, the J gene TRBJ1-5, with 11 bases matching TRBD1. Trimming at V came to 6 bases and at J to 2 bases, leaving 3 bases not matched to a gene. Germline V lookup: CDR1 MNHNS, CDR2 SASEGT. The CDR3 length is 15 residues. For the CDR3, the DNA is TGTGCCAGCAGAGAGGGACAGGGGGGCAATCAGCCCCAGCATTTT. Its protein is CASREGQGGNQPQHF.

The sample holds a few counts of this clonotype. This rearrangement joins TRBV4-1 to TRBJ2-3; 11 bases align to TRBD2. The CDR3 is 16 residues long. Germline loops: CDR1 MGHRA, CDR2 YSYEKL. The V gene end was trimmed by 1 base and the J gene end by 5 bases; junction bases not matched to a gene: 5. CDR3 bases: TGCGCCAGCAGCCAAGTAGCGGGAGGGCCGGGAGATACGCAGTATTTT. Translating it yields CASSQVAGGPGDTQYF.

This clonotype was seen once. The chain has TRBV20-1 and TRBJ2-3; D remains unclear. From germline, CDR1 is DFQATT and CDR2 SNEGSKA (reference sequence). The V end was cut by 5 bases, the J end by 6 bases, with 9 bases between. This CDR3 contains 11 residues. The CDR3: CSAWTGDTQYF. The CDR3 bases are TGCAGTGCTTGGACCGGGGATACGCAGTATTTT.

The rearrangement joins TRBV7-2 to TRBJ1-5; D call uncertain. V lost 2 bases and J 6 bases, leaving 5 bases between the germline ends. The germline V gene encodes CDR1 SGHTA and CDR2 FQGNSA. The length of the CDR3 is 12 residues. CDR3 nucleotide sequence: TGTGCCAGCAGCTTATTTGGTCAGCCCCAGCATTTT. Translation: CASSLFGQPQHF.

The rearrangement joins TRBV7-4 to TRBJ1-2; D is perhaps TRBD1 (5 bases). Per germline, CDR1 SGHVT and CDR2 SQSDAQ. The V gene lost 0 bases and the J gene lost 9 bases, with 14 bases spanning the gap. This CDR3 has 14 residues. The CDR3 nucleotides read TGTGCCAGCAGCTTAGCGGGACGGGAAACGAGCTACACCTTC. Amino acids: CASSLAGRETSYTF.

This chain joins TRBV7-9 and TRBJ2-3; 7 positions match TRBD2. V shed 3 bases and J 2 bases; nucleotides not matched to a gene: 8. This CDR3 region has 16 residues. CDR1 and CDR2 from the germline V gene are SEHNR and FQNEAQ (reference sequence). CDR3 DNA: TGTGCCAGCAGCTTCCTAGGGCGGGAGCCCACAGATACGCAGTATTTT. It codes for CASSFLGREPTDTQYF.

This clonotype was counted a few times. J is TRBJ1-1 and V is TRBV6-1; 12 bases map to TRBD1. With V trimmed by 6 bases and J by 0 bases, 8 bases remained unmatched. In germline, CDR1 is MNHNS, CDR2 SASEGT. CDR3 size: 17 residues. CDR3 sequence: CASSPTGTGGLNTEAFF. The CDR3 DNA reads TGTGCCAGCAGCCCCACCGGGACAGGGGGCTTGAACACTGAAGCTTTCTTT.

V is TRBV7-9 and J is TRBJ2-1; 9 positions match TRBD2. V dropped 2 bases and J dropped 7; count of bases not matched to a gene: 6. Looked up from germline, CDR1 is SEHNR and CDR2 is FQNEAQ (reference sequence). There are 15 residues in the CDR3. The chain's CDR3 is CASSLPREGRNEQFF. DNA of the CDR3: TGTGCCAGCAGCTTACCGCGGGAGGGCCGTAATGAGCAGTTCTTC.

This chain links TRBV7-2 with TRBJ2-7, with 7 bases matching TRBD2. CDR1 SGHTA and CDR2 FQGNSA come from the germline V gene. This CDR3 region has 15 residues. V gave up 5 bases and J gave up 3 bases; unmatched junction bases: 10. This chain's CDR3 is CASSPRGDYNYEQYF. CDR3 coding DNA: TGTGCCAGCAGCCCCAGAGGGGACTATAACTACGAGCAGTACTTC. Supplemented by reference TRBV7-2 and TRBJ2-7, the full variable domain reads GAGVSQSPSNKVTEKGKDVELRCDPISGHTALYWYRQSLGQGLEFLIYFQGNSAPDKSGLPSDRFSAERTGGSVSTLTIQRTQQEDSAVYLCASSPRGDYNYEQYFGPGTRLTVT.

CDR3 DNA sequence: TGTGCCAGCAGTGAATTGGTCTGGACAGGGCGCTTTGCATATGGCTACACCTTC. Translation gives CASSELVWTGRFAYGYTF. This chain links TRBV25-1 with TRBJ1-2, with 8 bases matching TRBD1. The V and J ends lost 1 base and 5 bases, in that order; junction bases with no gene match: 15. There are 18 residues in the CDR3. Germline-derived CDR1 and CDR2 are MGHDK and SYGVNS.

A few counts support this clonotype. The V and J genes are TRBV12-3 or TRBV12-4 and TRBJ1-5; TRBD1 matches at 9 bases. This CDR3 is 16 amino acids long. Losses at the gene ends were 6 bases for V and 4 bases for J; bases not matched to a gene: 10. The CDR3 DNA reads TGTGCCAGCAGAAGGCCGGGACAGGGAAGAAATCAGCCCCAGCATTTT. Encoded protein: CASRRPGQGRNQPQHF.

This clonotype was counted only a few times. The chain uses TRBV6-4 and TRBJ2-1; the D gene could be TRBD1 or TRBD2 (6 bases each). V lost 3 bases and J 8 bases, leaving 17 bases between the germline ends. The CDR3 totals 15 residues. Germline V lookup: CDR1 MRHNA, CDR2 SNTAGT. The CDR3 region is CASSEEEGGVYEQFF. The CDR3 coding sequence is TGTGCCAGCAGTGAGGAAGAGGGGGGAGTGTATGAGCAGTTCTTC.

V and J are TRBV7-3 and TRBJ2-2; the D is unclear. The V gene's germline CDR1 is SGHTA and CDR2 FQGTGA. CDR3 length: 13 residues. The V gene lost 2 bases and the J gene lost 6 bases, with 7 bases spanning the gap. The CDR3 loop is CASSLFRSGELFF. The CDR3 bases are TGTGCCAGCAGCTTATTTCGGTCCGGGGAGCTGTTTTTT.

This clonotype has only a few counts. V gene TRBV12-3 or TRBV12-4 combines with J gene TRBJ1-1; D is ambiguous. Deletions cut 1 base from V and 1 base from J, with 16 bases between. The length of the CDR3 is 17 residues. As DNA, the CDR3 is TGTGCCAGCAGTTTAGGGGGTTGGGGAGGAGGGAACACTGAAGCTTTCTTT. Translation: CASSLGGWGGGNTEAFF.

This chain links TRBV7-2 with TRBJ2-1; 12 positions match TRBD2. This CDR3 region has 16 residues. Germline V gene lookup returns CDR1 SGHTA and CDR2 FQGNSA. V lost 5 bases to trimming and J lost 0 bases; unmatched junction nucleotides: 2. For the CDR3, the DNA is TGTGCCAGCAGCAAGACTAGCGGGAGCTCCTACAATGAGCAGTTCTTC. This encodes CASSKTSGSSYNEQFF.

This chain joins TRBV18 and TRBJ2-1; D gene unclear. Germline lookup yields CDR1 KGHSH and CDR2 LQKENI. The germline V and J ends were trimmed by 0 bases and 5 bases, with 5 bases remaining between them. This CDR3 has 13 residues. The CDR3 DNA reads TGTGCCAGCTCACCACCGCGAGACAATGAGCAGTTCTTC. It specifies CASSPPRDNEQFF.

The chain is built from TRBV27 and TRBJ2-5; the D is unclear. The CDR3 is 14 amino acids. Germline loops: CDR1 MNHEY, CDR2 SMNVEV (reference sequence). Between the trimmed V and J ends, which lost 3 bases and 7 bases, there was a span of 15 bases. This chain's CDR3 is CASSLAGTMGTQYF. CDR3 nucleotide sequence: TGTGCCAGCAGTTTGGCCGGTACTATGGGGACCCAGTACTTC.

The chain recombines TRBV15 with TRBJ1-2; D is uncertain. Germline V gene lookup returns CDR1 LNHNV and CDR2 YYDKDF (reference sequence). The CDR3 loop spans 14 amino acids. The V end lost 3 bases, the J end lost 6 bases, and 14 bases lay between the germline ends. The CDR3: CATSSESYFNGYTF. For the CDR3, the DNA is TGTGCCACCAGCAGCGAGTCGTATTTCAATGGCTACACCTTC.

This clonotype was observed a handful of times. The chain is built from TRBV7-8 and TRBJ2-3; 11 bases align to TRBD2. J lost 4 bases, V lost 3 bases, and 9 bases had no gene match. Germline loops: CDR1 SGHVS, CDR2 FQNEAQ. The CDR3 covers 17 residues. The CDR3: CASSLTGLAVSADTQYF. As DNA, the CDR3 is TGTGCCAGCAGCTTGACGGGACTAGCGGTTTCGGCAGATACGCAGTATTTT.

This clonotype has more than one count but fewer than ten. This chain uses TRBV4-1 with TRBJ2-3; D tentatively fits TRBD1 or TRBD2 (6 bases each). In germline, CDR1 is MGHRA, CDR2 YSYEKL. The CDR3 is 14 amino acids. V lost 1 base and J lost 7, with 12 bases in between. CDR3 DNA sequence: TGCGCCAGCAGCCAAGTCGGGGGCAGGAATACGCAGTATTTT. Its protein product is CASSQVGGRNTQYF.

This clonotype showed up just a few times. The rearrangement uses TRBV7-9 and TRBJ2-5; maybe TRBD2 (6 bases). The CDR3 is made up of 13 amino acids. The germline gives CDR1 SEHNR, CDR2 FQNEAQ (reference sequence). V was cut by 7 bases and J by 2 bases, with 11 bases left in between. CDR3 amino acids: CASTRRDQETQYF. CDR3 nucleotide sequence: TGTGCCAGCACCAGGAGGGATCAAGAGACCCAGTACTTC.

The V gene is TRBV7-2, the J gene TRBJ2-3; 11 nucleotides match TRBD2. V gave up 7 bases and J gave up 1 base; unmatched junction bases: 4. This CDR3 contains 15 residues. CDR1 is SGHTA, CDR2 FQGNSA, per germline. Here the CDR3 DNA reads TGTGCCAGCAACTTGGGACTAGCGGGCACAGATACGCAGTATTTT. Protein sequence: CASNLGLAGTDTQYF.

The chain joins TRBV12-3 or TRBV12-4 to TRBJ1-2; D gene ambiguous. The CDR3 extends over 15 amino acids. The V and J ends lost 2 bases and 2 bases respectively, with 12 bases between them. In DNA form, the CDR3 reads TGTGCCAGCAGTTTACCCTCGGTTCCAAACTATGGCTACACCTTC. Protein: CASSLPSVPNYGYTF.

This clonotype is a singleton in its sample. CDR3 nucleotide sequence: TGTGCCAGCAGTTTAGCCACGTTAGACAGGGGGCGCGCTGGGGCCAACGTCCTGACTTTC. It codes for CASSLATLDRGRAGANVLTF. This chain connects TRBV12-3 or TRBV12-4 to TRBJ2-6; 10 nucleotides match TRBD1. The V gene end was trimmed by 0 bases and the J gene end by 2 bases; junction bases not matched to a gene: 10. The CDR3 has 20 residues.

This clonotype was counted between two and nine times. The rearrangement uses TRBV5-5 and TRBJ1-4, with D unclear. The CDR3 is 13 residues long. The V gene's germline CDR1 is SGHKS and CDR2 YYEKEE (reference sequence). Between the trimmed V and J ends, which lost 6 bases and 0 bases, there was a span of 6 bases. The CDR3 nucleotides are TGTGCCAGCAACACAGCAACTAATGAAAAACTGTTTTTT. Translating gives CASNTATNEKLFF.

The table lists this clonotype with many counts. This CDR3 is CASTWTGDSYEQYF. The CDR3 nucleotides read TGTGCCAGCACCTGGACAGGGGATTCCTACGAGCAGTACTTC. This chain links TRBV12-3 or TRBV12-4 with TRBJ2-7, with 9 positions matching TRBD1. The CDR3 is made up of 14 amino acids. J was trimmed by 1 base and V by 7 bases; bases with no gene match: 5.

This clonotype has a handful of counts. The chain employs TRBV24-1 and TRBJ2-1, with TRBD2 matching over 8 bases. The germline V gene encodes CDR1 KGHDR and CDR2 SFDVKD. V shed 5 bases and J 2 bases; nucleotides not matched to a gene: 4. The CDR3 contains 15 residues. The CDR3 loop is CATSAGREAYNEQFF. In DNA form, the CDR3 reads TGTGCCACCAGTGCAGGGCGGGAGGCCTACAATGAGCAGTTCTTC.